The rows below give T cell receptor beta chains drawn from one sample of a study of vaccination effects on CD4 cells after COVID-19. TCRdb's table, derived via immunoSEQ multiplex PCR, lists solely in-frame clones and lacks some. The sample includes approximately 25,000 clones, approximately 79% of them seen just once. What these receptors recognize is not known. Sequencing used CD4+ T cells from PBMCs cultured with SARS-CoV-2 spike peptides, obtained after COVID-19 vaccination. The receptors derive from a human donor who received a COVID-19 vaccine. Some clones in this sample may be carry-over from other donors' samples. Both conserved end residues are part of each CDR3. A D gene is named only where the DNA matches it firmly. Clone size appears in some rows only: once, few, many, or a class for an expanded clone.

abundance	d_gene	v_gene	j_gene	CDR3aa	CDR3nt
.	TRBD2	TRBV7-2	TRBJ2-2	CASSLQGGTTGELFF	TGTGCCAGCAGCTTACAGGGAGGGACCACCGGGGAGCTGTTTTTT
.	TRBD2	TRBV2	TRBJ2-5	CASSHGLAVSETQYF	TGTGCCAGCAGTCATGGACTAGCAGTATCGGAGACCCAGTACTTC
.	.	TRBV4-3	TRBJ2-1	CASSQEARGPYNEQFF	TGCGCCAGCAGCCAAGAGGCCAGGGGACCCTACAATGAGCAGTTCTTC
.	.	TRBV28	TRBJ1-1	CASRRPGRIAEAFF	TGTGCCAGCAGAAGACCCGGGAGGATTGCTGAAGCTTTCTTT
.	TRBD1	TRBV18	TRBJ2-5	CASSPTGGWKTQYF	TGTGCCAGCTCGCCTACAGGGGGCTGGAAGACCCAGTACTTC
.	TRBD1	TRBV12-5	TRBJ2-2	CASGSPGQGYTGELFF	TGTGCTAGTGGTTCCCCCGGACAGGGGTACACCGGGGAGCTGTTTTTT
few	.	TRBV3-1/TRBV3-2	TRBJ1-1	CASSPYQGTSTEAFF	TGTGCCAGCAGCCCATATCAGGGGACGAGCACTGAAGCTTTCTTT
once	.	TRBV18	TRBJ2-3	CASSPMAGTDTQYF	TGTGCCAGCTCACCCATGGCCGGCACAGATACGCAGTATTTT
.	.	TRBV19	TRBJ2-6	CASSIESRANRQSGANVLTF	TGTGCCAGTAGTATAGAAAGCAGGGCCAATCGTCAATCTGGGGCCAACGTCCTGACTTTC
.	.	TRBV12-3/TRBV12-4	TRBJ1-1	CASKRQNTEAFF	TGTGCCAGCAAAAGACAGAACACTGAAGCTTTCTTT
once	.	TRBV6-5	TRBJ1-2	CASSPGRHYGYTF	TGTGCCAGCAGCCCGGGACGGCACTATGGCTACACCTTC
.	TRBD2	TRBV6-2/TRBV6-3	TRBJ2-3	CASSSIAGGATDTQYF	TGTGCCAGCAGTTCAATAGCGGGGGGGGCCACAGATACGCAGTATTTT
.	.	TRBV10-3	TRBJ1-1	CATIENTEAFF	TGTGCAACTATAGAGAACACTGAAGCTTTCTTT
.	TRBD1	TRBV5-1	TRBJ1-4	CASSPWTGGGNEKLFF	TGCGCCAGCAGCCCCTGGACAGGGGGAGGTAATGAAAAACTGTTTTTT
.	.	TRBV19	TRBJ1-6	CASSLGGNSPLHF	TGTGCCAGTAGTCTAGGGGGTAATTCACCCCTCCACTTT
once	.	TRBV2	TRBJ1-2	CASSGEQYGYTF	TGTGCCAGCAGTGGTGAACAATATGGCTACACCTTC
.	.	TRBV5-1	TRBJ2-3	CASSWGLGDTQYF	TGCGCCAGCAGCTGGGGGCTTGGGGATACGCAGTATTTT
.	.	TRBV5-6	TRBJ2-3	CASSLGQKDTDTQYF	TGTGCCAGCAGCTTGGGACAGAAAGACACAGATACGCAGTATTTT
once	TRBD1	TRBV6-5	TRBJ1-2	CASSYSDRAGGYTF	TGTGCCAGCAGTTACTCAGACAGGGCGGGGGGCTACACCTTC
.	TRBD1	TRBV28	TRBJ2-1	CASSPTRQGVSSYNEQFF	TGTGCCAGCAGTCCCACCCGACAGGGGGTAAGCTCCTACAATGAGCAGTTCTTC
.	TRBD1	TRBV6-5	TRBJ2-2	CASSKDRERAGELFF	TGTGCCAGCAGCAAAGACAGGGAAAGGGCCGGGGAGCTGTTTTTT
.	TRBD1	TRBV19	TRBJ2-6	CASEDRAGANVLTF	TGTGCCAGTGAGGACAGGGCTGGGGCCAACGTCCTGACTTTC
.	.	TRBV23-1	TRBJ2-6	CASSQFTTGANVLTF	TGCGCCAGCAGTCAGTTTACTACTGGGGCCAACGTCCTGACTTTC
.	.	TRBV7-6	TRBJ2-3	CASSDKGDTQYF	TGTGCCAGCAGCGACAAGGGAGATACGCAGTATTTT
.	.	TRBV3-1/TRBV3-2	TRBJ1-1	CASSQSSGGETEAFF	TGTGCCAGCAGCCAGAGCTCGGGAGGAGAGACTGAAGCTTTCTTT
.	.	TRBV15	TRBJ1-2	CATGQGIPGHAGYTF	TGTGCCACGGGTCAAGGGATACCCGGTCATGCTGGCTACACCTTC
.	.	TRBV11-2	TRBJ2-1	CASSPTGGNEQFF	TGTGCCAGCAGCCCCACGGGTGGGAATGAGCAGTTCTTC
.	TRBD2	TRBV2	TRBJ2-2	CASSPSSGGAPGELFF	TGTGCCAGCAGTCCTTCTAGCGGGGGGGCCCCCGGGGAGCTGTTTTTT
.	.	TRBV6-6	TRBJ1-4	CASRGGEKLFF	TGTGCCAGCCGGGGCGGGGAAAAACTGTTTTTT
few	TRBD1	TRBV19	TRBJ1-1	CASVPGQGYTEAFF	TGTGCCAGTGTACCGGGACAGGGATACACTGAAGCTTTCTTT
.	TRBD1	TRBV5-4	TRBJ1-1	CASSFDRGMNTEAFF	TGTGCCAGCAGCTTCGACAGGGGGATGAACACTGAAGCTTTCTTT
.	TRBD1	TRBV6-2/TRBV6-3	TRBJ1-3	CASSFMDHGGGHGNTIYF	TGTGCCAGCAGTTTTATGGACCATGGAGGGGGCCATGGAAACACCATATATTTT